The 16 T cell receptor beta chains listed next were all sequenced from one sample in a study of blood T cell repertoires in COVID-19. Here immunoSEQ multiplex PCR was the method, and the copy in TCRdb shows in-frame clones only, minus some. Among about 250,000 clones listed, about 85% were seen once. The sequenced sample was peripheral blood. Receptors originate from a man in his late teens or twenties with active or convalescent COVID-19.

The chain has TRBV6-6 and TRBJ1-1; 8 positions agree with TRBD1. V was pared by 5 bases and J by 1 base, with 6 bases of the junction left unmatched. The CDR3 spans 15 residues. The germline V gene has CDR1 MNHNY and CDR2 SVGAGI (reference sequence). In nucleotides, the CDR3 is TGTGCCAGCAGTACTGGACAGGGTAAGAACACTGAAGCTTTCTTT. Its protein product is CASSTGQGKNTEAFF.

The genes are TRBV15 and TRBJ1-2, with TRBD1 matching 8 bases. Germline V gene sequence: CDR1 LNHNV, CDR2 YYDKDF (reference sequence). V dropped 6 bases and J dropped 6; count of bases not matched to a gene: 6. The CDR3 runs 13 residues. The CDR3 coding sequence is TGTGCCACCAGGATACAGGGGGGCAATGGCTACACCTTC. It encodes CATRIQGGNGYTF. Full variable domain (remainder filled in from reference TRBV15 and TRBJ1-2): DAMVIQNPRYQVTQFGKPVTLSCSQTLNHNVMYWYQQKSSQAPKLLFHYYDKDFNNEADTPDNFQSRRPNTSFCFLDIRSPGLGDTAMYLCATRIQGGNGYTFGSGTRLTVV.

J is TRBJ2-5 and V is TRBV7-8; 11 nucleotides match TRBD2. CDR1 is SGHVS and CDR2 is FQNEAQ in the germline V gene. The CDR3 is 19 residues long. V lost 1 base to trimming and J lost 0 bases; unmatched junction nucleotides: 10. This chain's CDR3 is CASSLGGLAGGLYQETQYF. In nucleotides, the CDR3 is TGTGCCAGCAGCTTAGGTGGGCTAGCGGGGGGACTGTACCAAGAGACCCAGTACTTC.

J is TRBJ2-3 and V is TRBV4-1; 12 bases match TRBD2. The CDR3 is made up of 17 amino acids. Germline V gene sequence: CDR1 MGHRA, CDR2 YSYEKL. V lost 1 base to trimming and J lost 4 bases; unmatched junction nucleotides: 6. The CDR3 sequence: CASSQVPSGRDADTQYF. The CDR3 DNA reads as TGCGCCAGCAGCCAAGTCCCTAGCGGGAGGGACGCAGATACGCAGTATTTT.

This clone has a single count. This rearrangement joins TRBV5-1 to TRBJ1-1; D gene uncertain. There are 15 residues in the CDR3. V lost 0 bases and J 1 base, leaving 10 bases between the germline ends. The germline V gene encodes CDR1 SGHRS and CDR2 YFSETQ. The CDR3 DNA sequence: TGCGCCAGCAGCTTGGCCGGACGGGGGAACACTGAAGCTTTCTTT. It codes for CASSLAGRGNTEAFF.

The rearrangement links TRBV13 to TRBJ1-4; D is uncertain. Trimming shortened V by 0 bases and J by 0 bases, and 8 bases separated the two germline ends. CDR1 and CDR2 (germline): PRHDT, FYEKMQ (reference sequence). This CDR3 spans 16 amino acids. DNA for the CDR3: TGTGCCAGCAGCTTAGGCCAGACATCAACTAATGAAAAACTGTTTTTT. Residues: CASSLGQTSTNEKLFF.

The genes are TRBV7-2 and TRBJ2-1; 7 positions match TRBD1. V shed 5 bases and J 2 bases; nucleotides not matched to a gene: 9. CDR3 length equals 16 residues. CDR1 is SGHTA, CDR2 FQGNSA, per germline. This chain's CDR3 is CASSPRQGLTYNEQFF. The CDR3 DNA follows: TGTGCCAGCAGCCCCCGACAGGGTTTAACCTACAATGAGCAGTTCTTC.

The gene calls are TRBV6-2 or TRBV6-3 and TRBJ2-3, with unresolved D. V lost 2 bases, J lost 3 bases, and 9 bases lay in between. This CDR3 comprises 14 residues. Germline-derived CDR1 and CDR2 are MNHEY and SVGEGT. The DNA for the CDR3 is TGTGCCAGCAGTTACGGAGTTGCTACAGATACGCAGTATTTT. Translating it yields CASSYGVATDTQYF.

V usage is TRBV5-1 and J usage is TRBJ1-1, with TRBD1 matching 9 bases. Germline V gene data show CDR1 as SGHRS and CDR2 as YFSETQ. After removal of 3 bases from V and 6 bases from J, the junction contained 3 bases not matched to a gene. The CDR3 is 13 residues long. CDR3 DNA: TGCGCCAGCAGCTGGGACAGGGAGGCTGAAGCTTTCTTT. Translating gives CASSWDREAEAFF.

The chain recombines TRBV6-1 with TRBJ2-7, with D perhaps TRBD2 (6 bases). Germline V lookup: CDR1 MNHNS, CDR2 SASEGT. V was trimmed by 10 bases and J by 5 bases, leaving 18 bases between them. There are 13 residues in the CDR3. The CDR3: CANPPEGEDEQYF. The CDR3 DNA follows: TGTGCCAACCCGCCGGAGGGCGAGGACGAGCAGTACTTC.

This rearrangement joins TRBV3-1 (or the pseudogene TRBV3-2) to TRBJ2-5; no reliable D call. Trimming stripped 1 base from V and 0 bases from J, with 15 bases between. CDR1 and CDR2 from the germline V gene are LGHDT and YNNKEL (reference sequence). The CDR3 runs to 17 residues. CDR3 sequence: CASSQARLQTDQETQYF. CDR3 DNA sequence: TGTGCCAGCAGCCAAGCTCGACTTCAGACGGACCAAGAGACCCAGTACTTC.

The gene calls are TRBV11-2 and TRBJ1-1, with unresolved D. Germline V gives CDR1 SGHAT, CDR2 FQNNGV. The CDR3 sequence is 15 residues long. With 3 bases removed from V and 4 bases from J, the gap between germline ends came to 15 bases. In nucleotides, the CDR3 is TGTGCCAGCAGCTTTGTAATTGGAACGGGCACTGAAGCTTTCTTT. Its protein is CASSFVIGTGTEAFF.

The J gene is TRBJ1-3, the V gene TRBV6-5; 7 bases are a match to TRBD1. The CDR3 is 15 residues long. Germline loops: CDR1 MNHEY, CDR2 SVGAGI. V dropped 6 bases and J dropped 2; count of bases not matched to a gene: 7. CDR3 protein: CASSSGTETGNTIYF. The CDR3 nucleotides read TGTGCCAGCAGCAGTGGGACAGAAACTGGAAACACCATATATTTT.

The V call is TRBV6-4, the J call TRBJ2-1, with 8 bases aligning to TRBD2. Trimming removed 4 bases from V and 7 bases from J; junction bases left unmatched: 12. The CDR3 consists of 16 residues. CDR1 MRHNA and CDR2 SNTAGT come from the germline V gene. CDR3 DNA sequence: TGTGCCAGCAGTGCCCTTGGGGGACTAGAATGGAATGAGCAGTTCTTC. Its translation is CASSALGGLEWNEQFF.

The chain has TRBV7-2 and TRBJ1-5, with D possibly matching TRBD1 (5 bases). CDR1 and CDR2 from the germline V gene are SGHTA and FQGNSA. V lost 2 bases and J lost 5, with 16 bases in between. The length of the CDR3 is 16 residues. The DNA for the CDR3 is TGTGCCAGCAGCTTAAAGGTGTTACCGGGGGATCAGCCCCAGCATTTT. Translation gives CASSLKVLPGDQPQHF.

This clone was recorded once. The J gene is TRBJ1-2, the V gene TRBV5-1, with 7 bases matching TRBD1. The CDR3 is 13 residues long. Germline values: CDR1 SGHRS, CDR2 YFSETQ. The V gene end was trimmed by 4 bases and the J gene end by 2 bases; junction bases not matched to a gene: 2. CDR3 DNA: TGCGCCAGCAGCGAACAGGGGAACTATGGCTACACCTTC. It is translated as CASSEQGNYGYTF.